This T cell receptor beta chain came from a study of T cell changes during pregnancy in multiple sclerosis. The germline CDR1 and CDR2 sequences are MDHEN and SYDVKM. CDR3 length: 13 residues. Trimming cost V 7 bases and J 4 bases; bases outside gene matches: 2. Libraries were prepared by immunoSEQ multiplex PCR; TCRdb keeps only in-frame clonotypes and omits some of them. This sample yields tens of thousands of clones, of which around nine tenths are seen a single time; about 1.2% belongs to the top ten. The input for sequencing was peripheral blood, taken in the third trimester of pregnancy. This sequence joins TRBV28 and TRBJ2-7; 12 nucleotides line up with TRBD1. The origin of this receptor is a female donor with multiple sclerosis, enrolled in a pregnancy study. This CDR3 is CASTGQGAYEQYF. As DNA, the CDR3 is TGTGCCAGCACGGGACAGGGGGCTTACGAGCAGTACTTC.